This T cell receptor beta chain was obtained from a study of T-cell reconstitution after alpha-beta-depleted transplantation in children. Study results and limitations: T-cell numbers and diversity, one year after transplant, stemmed largely from T cells that were newly produced. Several hundred rapidly expanded clones from non-depleted graft cells reportedly supplied alpha-beta T cells about two months post-transplant.

About this clonotype: The antigen is unknown. One end of the junction fails to match germline, which may point to a read error.

Unique molecular identifiers were used in preparing the TCRbeta library. TCRdb reprocessed the PCR reads with MiXCR, giving one entry per CDR3 protein. The table shows approximately 200,000 distinct CDR3 sequences, with roughly 6.5% occurring only once. This CDR3 spans 18 amino acids. The chain is built from TRBV12-3 or TRBV12-4 and TRBJ2-1, with 9 bases fitting TRBD2. The receptor was isolated from a girl in the first two years of life with combined immunodeficiency, due to receive a stem cell transplant. This sample comprised PBMCs, obtained before TCRalphabeta/CD19-depleted stem cell transplant. The CDR3 DNA follows: TGTGCCTGCAGTATTCAGGGACTAGCCTTTCACCAATCCCATGAGCAGTTCTTC. Translating it yields CACSIQGLAFHQSHEQFF.